In its sample, the clone carrying this T cell receptor (beta chain) was seen a few times. Its antigen is still unknown. Once cultured for roughly 10 days, the cells underwent separation to obtain CD4+ T cells. Sequenced by immunoSEQ multiplex PCR; TCRdb stores in-frame clones only, minus some. Of 45,000 to 50,000 clones detected, about 70% appear once; the ten largest clones hold about 12%. These data are taken from a study of vaccination effects on CD4 cells after COVID-19. The overall study: Two convalescent patients each provided a sample, at 16 days and at one week before vaccination.

Study-wide findings and caveats: Marked clonal contraction was seen late after vaccination (in both infection- and vaccine-induced clones).

J gave up 4 bases and V 2 bases, and 4 bases lay outside the gene matches. The germline gives CDR1 SGHAT, CDR2 FQNNGV. The CDR3 spans 14 residues. Source: CD4+ T cells from PBMCs cultured without peptide, taken before COVID-19 vaccination. The chain recombines TRBV11-2 with TRBJ2-7, with 8 bases matching TRBD2. The sequence came from a human donor who had a prior SARS-CoV-2 infection. The DNA for the CDR3 is TGTGCCAGCAGCTTATTGGCTAGCGGGTACGAGCAGTACTTC. Protein product: CASSLLASGYEQYF.